This is a list of T cell receptor beta chains from one sample in a study of T cell responses to AZD1222 COVID-19 vaccine. The data were produced by immunoSEQ multiplex PCR, yet TCRdb's version contains in-frame clones alone and is incomplete. The repertoire holds approximately 100,000 clones, with roughly 88% as singletons. This material consisted of peripheral blood, taken on day 0 of AZD1222 vaccination. All receptors derive from an adult in good health. Both conserved end residues are part of each CDR3. D genes are given only for firm matches. Clone size is given for some rows only: seen once, a few or many times, or a class if the clone is expanded.

v_call: TRBV24-1
j_call: TRBJ1-2
d_call: NA
clone_size: NA
cdr3_aa: CATSDTQYGYTF
cdr3_nt: TGTGCCACCAGTGATACGCAGTATGGCTACACCTTC

v_call: TRBV6-2/TRBV6-3
j_call: TRBJ2-5
d_call: TRBD2
clone_size: NA
cdr3_aa: CASSYSFNSGREETQYF
cdr3_nt: TGTGCCAGCAGTTACTCGTTTAATAGCGGGAGGGAAGAGACCCAGTACTTC

v_call: TRBV20-1
j_call: TRBJ1-1
d_call: NA
clone_size: NA
cdr3_aa: CRGNEKGAFF
cdr3_nt: TGCAGGGGGAACGAGAAGGGAGCTTTCTTT

v_call: TRBV5-4
j_call: TRBJ1-2
d_call: NA
clone_size: once
cdr3_aa: CASSLTQGTENTF
cdr3_nt: TGTGCCAGCAGCCTAACTCAGGGGACCGAGAATACCTTC

v_call: TRBV10-2
j_call: TRBJ2-7
d_call: NA
clone_size: NA
cdr3_aa: CASSEFLAPSGEQYF
cdr3_nt: TGCGCCAGCAGTGAGTTTCTAGCCCCGTCGGGCGAGCAGTACTTC

v_call: TRBV18
j_call: TRBJ1-5
d_call: NA
clone_size: NA
cdr3_aa: CASSEGRDQPQHF
cdr3_nt: TGTGCCAGCTCAGAGGGACGGGACCAGCCCCAGCATTTT

v_call: TRBV5-8
j_call: TRBJ2-2
d_call: TRBD2
clone_size: NA
cdr3_aa: CASSSGLVWNTGELFF
cdr3_nt: TGTGCCAGCAGCTCAGGACTAGTCTGGAACACCGGGGAGCTGTTTTTT

v_call: TRBV6-5
j_call: TRBJ2-7
d_call: NA
clone_size: NA
cdr3_aa: CASRTNQGSYEQYF
cdr3_nt: TGTGCCAGCAGGACGAATCAGGGTTCCTACGAGCAGTACTTC

v_call: TRBV18
j_call: TRBJ1-2
d_call: NA
clone_size: NA
cdr3_aa: CASSLSGVYGYTF
cdr3_nt: TGTGCCAGCTCTTTATCAGGGGTTTATGGCTACACCTTC

v_call: TRBV12-5
j_call: TRBJ1-5
d_call: NA
clone_size: NA
cdr3_aa: CASGKGDYSNQPQHF
cdr3_nt: TGTGCTAGTGGTAAAGGAGACTATAGCAATCAGCCCCAGCATTTT

v_call: TRBV3-1/TRBV3-2
j_call: TRBJ2-1
d_call: TRBD1
clone_size: NA
cdr3_aa: CASSHSQGAAYNEQFF
cdr3_nt: TGTGCCAGCAGCCACAGCCAGGGGGCAGCCTACAATGAGCAGTTCTTC

v_call: TRBV10-3
j_call: TRBJ2-1
d_call: TRBD2
clone_size: NA
cdr3_aa: CAISAVERGPYNEQFF
cdr3_nt: TGTGCCATCAGTGCCGTTGAGCGGGGGCCCTACAATGAGCAGTTCTTC

v_call: TRBV5-5
j_call: TRBJ2-2
d_call: NA
clone_size: NA
cdr3_aa: CASSQGREPNTGELFF
cdr3_nt: TGTGCCAGCAGCCAGGGAAGGGAGCCGAACACCGGGGAGCTGTTTTTT

v_call: TRBV9
j_call: TRBJ2-3
d_call: NA
clone_size: few
cdr3_aa: CASSATDTQYF
cdr3_nt: TGTGCCAGCAGCGCGACGGATACGCAGTATTTT

v_call: TRBV4-3
j_call: TRBJ2-1
d_call: NA
clone_size: NA
cdr3_aa: CASSHLGEYNEQFF
cdr3_nt: TGCGCCAGCAGCCACCTCGGAGAGTACAATGAGCAGTTCTTC

v_call: TRBV7-2
j_call: TRBJ1-5
d_call: NA
clone_size: NA
cdr3_aa: CASSLVDYQPQHF
cdr3_nt: TGTGCCAGCAGCTTGGTGGATTATCAGCCCCAGCATTTT

v_call: TRBV2
j_call: TRBJ1-2
d_call: TRBD1
clone_size: NA
cdr3_aa: CASSTRTGGNFYGYTF
cdr3_nt: TGTGCCAGCAGTACCCGGACAGGGGGGAATTTTTATGGCTACACCTTC

v_call: TRBV5-4
j_call: TRBJ2-3
d_call: NA
clone_size: NA
cdr3_aa: CASSLAPGHDQDTQYF
cdr3_nt: TGTGCCAGCAGCTTGGCACCGGGACATGATCAGGATACGCAGTATTTT

v_call: TRBV27
j_call: TRBJ1-1
d_call: NA
clone_size: NA
cdr3_aa: CASRSIQGVLNTEAFF
cdr3_nt: TGTGCCAGCAGATCGATACAAGGAGTTCTTAACACTGAAGCTTTCTTT

v_call: TRBV30
j_call: TRBJ2-7
d_call: TRBD1
clone_size: NA
cdr3_aa: CAWRPPGQSYEQYF
cdr3_nt: TGTGCCTGGAGGCCGCCGGGACAGTCCTACGAGCAGTACTTC

v_call: TRBV19
j_call: TRBJ2-1
d_call: TRBD1
clone_size: NA
cdr3_aa: CASIKSLAAGGREQFF
cdr3_nt: TGTGCCAGTATTAAGTCGCTGGCGGCAGGGGGTCGTGAGCAGTTCTTC